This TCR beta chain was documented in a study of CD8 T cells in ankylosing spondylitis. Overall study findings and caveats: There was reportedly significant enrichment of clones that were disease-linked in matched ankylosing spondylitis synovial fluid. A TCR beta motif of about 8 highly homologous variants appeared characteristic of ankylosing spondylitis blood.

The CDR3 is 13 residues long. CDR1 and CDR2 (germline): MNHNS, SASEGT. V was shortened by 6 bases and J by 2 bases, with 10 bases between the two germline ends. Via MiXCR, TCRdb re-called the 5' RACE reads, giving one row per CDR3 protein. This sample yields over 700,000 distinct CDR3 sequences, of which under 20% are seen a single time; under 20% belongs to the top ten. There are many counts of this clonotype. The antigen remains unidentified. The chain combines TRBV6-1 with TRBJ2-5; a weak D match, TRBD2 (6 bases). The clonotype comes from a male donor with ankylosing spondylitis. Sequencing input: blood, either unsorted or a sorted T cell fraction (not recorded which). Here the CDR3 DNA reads TGTGCCAGCAGGCTTAGCGGTCAAGAGACCCAGTACTTC. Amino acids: CASRLSGQETQYF.